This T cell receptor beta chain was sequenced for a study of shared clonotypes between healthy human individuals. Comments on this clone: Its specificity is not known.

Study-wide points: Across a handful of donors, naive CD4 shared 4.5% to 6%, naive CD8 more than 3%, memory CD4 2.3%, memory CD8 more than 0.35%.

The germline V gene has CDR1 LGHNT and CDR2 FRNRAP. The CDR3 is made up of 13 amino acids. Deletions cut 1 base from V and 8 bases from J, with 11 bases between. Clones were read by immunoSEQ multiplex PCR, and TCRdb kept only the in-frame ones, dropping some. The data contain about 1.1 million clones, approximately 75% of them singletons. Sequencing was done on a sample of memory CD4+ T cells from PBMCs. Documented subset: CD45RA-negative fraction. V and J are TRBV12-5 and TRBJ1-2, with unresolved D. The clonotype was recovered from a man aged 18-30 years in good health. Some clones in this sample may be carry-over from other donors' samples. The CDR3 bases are TGTGCTAGTGGTTTGGACTTCCCCTACGGCTACACCTTC. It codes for CASGLDFPYGYTF.